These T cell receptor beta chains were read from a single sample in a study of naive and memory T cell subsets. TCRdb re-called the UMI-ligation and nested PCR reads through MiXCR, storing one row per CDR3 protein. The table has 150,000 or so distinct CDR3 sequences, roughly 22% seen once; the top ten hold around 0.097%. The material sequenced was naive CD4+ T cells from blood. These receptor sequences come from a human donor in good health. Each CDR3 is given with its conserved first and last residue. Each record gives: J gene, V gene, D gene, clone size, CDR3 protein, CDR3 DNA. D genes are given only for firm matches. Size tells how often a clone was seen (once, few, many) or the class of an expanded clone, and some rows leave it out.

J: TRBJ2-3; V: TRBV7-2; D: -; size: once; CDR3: CASSSRDGDTQYF; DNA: TGTGCCAGCAGCTCGCGGGATGGGGATACGCAGTATTTT
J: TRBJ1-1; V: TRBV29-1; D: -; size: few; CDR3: CSGSTLNTEAFF; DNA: TGCAGCGGATCCACCTTGAACACTGAAGCTTTCTTT
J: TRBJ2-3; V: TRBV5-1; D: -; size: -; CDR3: CASSLGQAADTQYF; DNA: TGCGCCAGCAGCTTGGGACAGGCTGCAGATACGCAGTATTTT
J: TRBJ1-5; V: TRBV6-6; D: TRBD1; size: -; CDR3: CASKTQGSNQPQHF; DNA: TGTGCCAGCAAGACACAGGGGAGCAATCAGCCCCAGCATTTT
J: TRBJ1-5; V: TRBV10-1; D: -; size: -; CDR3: CASSGQINQPQHF; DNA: TGCGCCAGCAGTGGACAGATAAATCAGCCCCAGCATTTT
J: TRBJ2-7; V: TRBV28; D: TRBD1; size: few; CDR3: CASSWDRTSYEQYF; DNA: TGTGCCAGCAGCTGGGACAGAACCTCCTACGAGCAGTACTTC
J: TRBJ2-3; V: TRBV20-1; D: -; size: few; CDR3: CSARDRERVDTQYF; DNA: TGCAGTGCTAGAGATCGCGAGAGGGTGGATACGCAGTATTTT
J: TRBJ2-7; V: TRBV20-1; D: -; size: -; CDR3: CSATGTSYEQYF; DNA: TGCAGTGCTACGGGAACCTCCTACGAGCAGTACTTC
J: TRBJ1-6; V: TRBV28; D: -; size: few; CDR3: CASSLLVQNLHF; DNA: TGTGCCAGCAGTTTATTAGTCCAGAACCTCCACTTT
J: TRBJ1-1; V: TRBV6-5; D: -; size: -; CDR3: CASILHGGRKNTEAFF; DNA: TGTGCCAGCATTTTACATGGGGGCCGGAAAAACACTGAAGCTTTCTTT
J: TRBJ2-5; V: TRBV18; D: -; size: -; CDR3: CASSPSPGPETQYF; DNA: TGTGCCAGCTCACCAAGTCCCGGACCCGAGACCCAGTACTTC
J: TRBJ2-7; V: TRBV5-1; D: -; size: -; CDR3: CASSEKYEQYF; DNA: TGCGCCAGCAGCGAAAAGTACGAGCAGTACTTC
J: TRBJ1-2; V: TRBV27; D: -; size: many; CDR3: CASSLVGRDPYGYTF; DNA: TGTGCCAGCAGTTTAGTCGGCAGGGACCCCTATGGCTACACCTTC
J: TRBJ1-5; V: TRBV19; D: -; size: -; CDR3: CASSIRIGGVENQPQHF; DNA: TGTGCCAGTAGTATTCGTATAGGAGGGGTAGAGAATCAGCCCCAGCATTTT
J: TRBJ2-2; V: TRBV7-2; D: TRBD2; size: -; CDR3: CASSLVAGVNTGELFF; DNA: TGTGCCAGCAGCTTAGTAGCGGGAGTGAACACCGGGGAGCTGTTTTTT
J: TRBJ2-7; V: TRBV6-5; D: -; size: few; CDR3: CASSFSTLGGSGEQYF; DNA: TGTGCCAGCAGTTTCTCTACCCTGGGAGGATCAGGGGAGCAGTACTTC
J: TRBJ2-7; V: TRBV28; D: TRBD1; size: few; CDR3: CASRRTGSRISSYEQYF; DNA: TGTGCCAGCAGGAGGACAGGGTCTCGAATAAGCTCCTACGAGCAGTACTTC
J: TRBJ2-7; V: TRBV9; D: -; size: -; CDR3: CASTPDLYGDEQYF; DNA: TGTGCCAGCACCCCGGACCTATACGGGGACGAGCAGTACTTC
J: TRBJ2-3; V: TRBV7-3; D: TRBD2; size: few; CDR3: CASSFTSGEADTQYF; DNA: TGTGCCAGCAGCTTTACTAGCGGTGAGGCAGATACGCAGTATTTT
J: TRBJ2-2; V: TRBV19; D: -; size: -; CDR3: CASSRSTNTGELFF; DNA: TGTGCCAGTAGTAGGTCAACGAACACCGGGGAGCTGTTTTTT
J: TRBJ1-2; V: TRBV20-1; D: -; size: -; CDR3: CSASLGGESGYTF; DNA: TGCAGTGCTAGTTTAGGCGGTGAATCGGGCTACACCTTC
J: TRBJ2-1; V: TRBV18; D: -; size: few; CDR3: CASSPPTRSLYNEQFF; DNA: TGTGCCAGCTCTCCACCGACAAGGTCTCTTTACAATGAGCAGTTCTTC
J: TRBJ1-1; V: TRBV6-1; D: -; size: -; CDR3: CASNPRHLLGAFF; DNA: TGTGCCAGCAACCCTAGACACCTACTGGGGGCTTTCTTT
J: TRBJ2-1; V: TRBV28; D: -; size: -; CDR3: CASRDTGSSYNEQFF; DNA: TGTGCCAGCAGGGATACAGGGAGCTCCTACAATGAGCAGTTCTTC
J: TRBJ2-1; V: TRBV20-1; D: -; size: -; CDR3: CSAVSGGIGGEQFF; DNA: TGCAGTGCCGTCTCTGGGGGGATTGGGGGTGAGCAGTTCTTC
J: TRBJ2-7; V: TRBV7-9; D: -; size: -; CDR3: CASSPNRVSYEQYF; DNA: TGTGCCAGCAGCCCCAACAGGGTCTCCTACGAGCAGTACTTC
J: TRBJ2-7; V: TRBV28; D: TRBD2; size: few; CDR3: CASSFWEGAYEQYF; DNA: TGTGCCAGCAGTTTCTGGGAGGGAGCCTACGAGCAGTACTTC
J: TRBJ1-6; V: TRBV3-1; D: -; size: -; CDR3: CASSQDLQMNSPLHF; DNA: TGTGCCAGCAGCCAAGATCTACAGATGAATTCACCCCTCCACTTT
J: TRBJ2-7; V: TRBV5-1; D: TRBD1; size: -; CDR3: CASSVQGASSYEQYF; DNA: TGCGCCAGCAGCGTACAGGGGGCTTCCTCCTACGAGCAGTACTTC